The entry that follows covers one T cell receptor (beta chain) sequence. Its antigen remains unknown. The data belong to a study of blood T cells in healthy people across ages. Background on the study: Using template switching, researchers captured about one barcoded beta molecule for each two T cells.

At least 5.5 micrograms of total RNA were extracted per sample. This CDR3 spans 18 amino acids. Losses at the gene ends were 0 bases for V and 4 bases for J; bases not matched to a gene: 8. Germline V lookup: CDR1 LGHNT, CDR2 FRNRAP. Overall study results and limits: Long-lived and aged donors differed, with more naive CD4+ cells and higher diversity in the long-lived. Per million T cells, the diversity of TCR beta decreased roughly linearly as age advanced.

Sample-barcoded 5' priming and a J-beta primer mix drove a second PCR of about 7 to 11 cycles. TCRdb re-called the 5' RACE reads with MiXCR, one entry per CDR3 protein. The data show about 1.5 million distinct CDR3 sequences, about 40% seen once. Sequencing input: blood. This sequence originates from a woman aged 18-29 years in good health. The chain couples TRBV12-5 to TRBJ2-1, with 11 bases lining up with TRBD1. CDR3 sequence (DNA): TGTGCTAGTGGTTTGGTCGTTAAGGACAGGGGGCGGTACAATGAGCAGTTCTTC. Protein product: CASGLVVKDRGRYNEQFF. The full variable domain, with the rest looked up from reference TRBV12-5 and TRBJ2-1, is DARVTQTPRHKVTEMGQEVTMRCQPILGHNTVFWYRQTMMQGLELLAYFRNRAPLDDSGMPKDRFSAEMPDATLATLKIQPSEPRDSAVYFCASGLVVKDRGRYNEQFFGPGTRLTVL.